The T cell receptor beta chain described here comes from a study of siplizumab effects on memory and regulatory T cells. Points from the study as a whole: Siplizumab significantly reduced alloreactive sequences traceable to unstimulated CD4+ memory cells. The study found naive T cells seemingly more diverse than memory cells and seemingly major alloresponse contributors. In siplizumab conditions, mappable alloreactive CD4+ clones averaged roughly 64% Treg-derived, against about 27% in controls.

Per germline, CDR1 SGDLS and CDR2 YYNGEE. Trimming pared 0 bases from V and 5 bases from J, leaving 11 bases between. This CDR3 has 15 amino acids. As for this clone: What it recognizes is unknown.

Repertoires were generated with immunoSEQ multiplex PCR, while TCRdb's copy carries only in-frame clones and drops some. This sample yields 60,000 to 80,000 clones, of which around four fifths are seen a single time; 3.8% belongs to the top ten. The sequence came from a human donor in good health. Source material: memory CD4+ T cells sorted from blood. The chain joins TRBV9 to TRBJ2-2, with a weak D call TRBD1 (5 bases). The CDR3: CASSVADIRTGELFF. CDR3 in DNA: TGTGCCAGCAGCGTAGCGGACATAAGGACCGGGGAGCTGTTTTTT.